The 20 T cell receptor beta chains in this list originate from one sample, sequenced in a study of blood T cells in healthy people across ages. PCR was performed a second time for roughly 6 to 12 cycles using a sample-barcoded 5' primer and a J-beta primer mix. In TCRdb, the 5' RACE reads were re-called with MiXCR into one record per CDR3 protein. The table lists about 830,000 distinct CDR3 sequences, around 68% of them singletons. Sequencing was performed on blood. The receptor set was obtained from a man aged 25 to 40 in good health.

The chain is built from TRBV4-3 and TRBJ1-1, with D hard to call. Germline CDR1 is LGHNA and CDR2 is YSLEER. V lost 0 bases, J lost 3 bases, and 8 bases lay in between. The length of the CDR3 is 14 residues. The CDR3 region is CASSQDEGYTEAFF. The CDR3, as DNA: TGCGCCAGCAGCCAAGATGAAGGGTACACTGAAGCTTTCTTT.

This clonotype was observed a handful of times. The chain joins TRBV20-1 to TRBJ2-4; D tentatively fits TRBD1 or TRBD2 (5 bases each). Germline values: CDR1 DFQATT, CDR2 SNEGSKA (reference sequence). This CDR3 has 13 amino acids. Between the trimmed V and J ends, which lost 3 bases and 6 bases, there was a span of 12 bases. DNA of the CDR3: TGCAGTGCTAGTGGGGGACGCAGAAACATTCAGTACTTC. Protein sequence: CSASGGRRNIQYF.

This clonotype appeared a few times. V gene TRBV15 combines with J gene TRBJ2-5; D is perhaps TRBD2 (6 bases). Germline CDR1 LNHNV, CDR2 YYDKDF (reference sequence). This CDR3 spans 12 amino acids. Trimming took 8 bases from V and 5 from J, leaving 12 bases between them. CDR3 coding DNA: TGTGCCACCCGGGACTCGAGTGAGACCCAGTACTTC. Its protein product is CATRDSSETQYF.

This clonotype was seen a few times. The genes are TRBV25-1 and TRBJ2-1; D is ambiguous. V was cut by 3 bases and J by 4 bases, with 4 bases left in between. The CDR3 has 12 residues. CDR1 and CDR2 from the germline V gene are MGHDK and SYGVNS. Here the CDR3 DNA reads TGTGCCAGCAGTGACCAGTACAATGAGCAGTTCTTC. Amino acids: CASSDQYNEQFF.

This sequence joins TRBV25-1 and TRBJ2-1; D is possibly TRBD1 or TRBD2 (5 bases each). Germline V lookup: CDR1 MGHDK, CDR2 SYGVNS. Trimming pared 6 bases from V and 5 bases from J, leaving 8 bases between. CDR3 length: 12 residues. This chain's CDR3 is CASRGEHNEQFF. The CDR3 DNA sequence: TGTGCCAGCAGGGGGGAGCACAATGAGCAGTTCTTC.

The chain has TRBV27 and TRBJ1-2, with D perhaps TRBD1 (6 bases). The CDR3 extends over 14 amino acids. V was shortened by 8 bases and J by 4 bases, with 17 bases between the two germline ends. The germline V gene has CDR1 MNHEY and CDR2 SMNVEV (reference sequence). The CDR3 spells CASRWTETLYGYTF. CDR3 DNA: TGTGCCAGCCGATGGACAGAAACCCTCTATGGCTACACCTTC.

V gene TRBV11-1 combines with J gene TRBJ2-4, with D perhaps matching TRBD1 (6 bases). The CDR3 has 15 amino acids. CDR1 is SGHAT, CDR2 FQDESV, per germline (reference sequence). V lost 6 bases and J lost 0, with 12 bases in between. CDR3 sequence: CASSLLTGAKNIQYF. CDR3 DNA sequence: TGTGCCAGCAGTCTCCTGACAGGAGCCAAAAACATTCAGTACTTC.

The chain couples TRBV5-5 to TRBJ2-4; D perhaps matches TRBD2 (6 bases). Between the trimmed V and J ends, which lost 3 bases and 8 bases, there was a span of 9 bases. CDR3 length: 12 amino acids. Germline lookup yields CDR1 SGHKS and CDR2 YYEKEE (reference sequence). CDR3 loop: CASSWREHIQYF. The CDR3 DNA follows: TGTGCCAGCAGCTGGAGGGAACACATTCAGTACTTC.

This chain links TRBV6-1 with TRBJ2-5; D is tentatively TRBD1 or TRBD2 (5 bases each). The germline V gene has CDR1 MNHNS and CDR2 SASEGT. Between the trimmed V and J ends, which lost 3 bases and 4 bases, there was a span of 12 bases. The CDR3 has 14 amino acids. CDR3 loop: CASSEARAGETQYF. The CDR3 DNA is TGTGCCAGCAGTGAGGCCAGGGCGGGAGAGACCCAGTACTTC.

The chain's CDR3 is CAISGGGNQPQHF. The CDR3 DNA is TGTGCCATCAGTGGGGGTGGGAATCAGCCCCAGCATTTT. V is TRBV10-3 and J is TRBJ1-5; D remains ambiguous. The CDR3 runs 13 residues. The germline V gene encodes CDR1 ENHRY and CDR2 SYGVKD. V was cut by 4 bases and J by 4 bases, with 8 bases left in between.

This clonotype has only one observation. This chain connects TRBV27 to TRBJ2-5; maybe TRBD2 (6 bases). This CDR3 comprises 13 residues. V was trimmed by 3 bases and J by 11 bases, leaving 16 bases between them. CDR1 and CDR2 from the germline V gene are MNHEY and SMNVEV (reference sequence). For the CDR3, the DNA is TGTGCCAGCAGTTTGGGAGGCACTGGGAAGCAGTACTTC. Protein product: CASSLGGTGKQYF.

The CDR3 protein is CASRSNPGTVDGYGYTF. CDR3 nucleotides: TGTGCCAGCAGATCTAACCCCGGGACAGTGGACGGCTATGGCTACACCTTC. The gene calls are TRBV6-2 or TRBV6-3 and TRBJ1-2; 7 bases match TRBD1. Trimming cost V 6 bases and J 4 bases; bases outside gene matches: 17. The CDR3 runs 17 residues. Germline CDR1 reads MNHEY; CDR2 reads SVGEGT.

The DNA for the CDR3 is TGCGCCAGCAGCCCCTCCAGAGGAAGGCAGCCCCAGCATTTT. This gives the protein CASSPSRGRQPQHF. The genes are TRBV4-3 and TRBJ1-5; D uncertain. The V gene's germline CDR1 is LGHNA and CDR2 YSLEER. Trimming removed 4 bases at V and 7 bases at J, with 14 bases between. The CDR3 contains 14 residues.

This clonotype was observed a handful of times. The V call is TRBV12-3 or TRBV12-4, the J call TRBJ2-3; no clear D. The CDR3 has 13 amino acids. Trimming removed 5 bases at V and 5 bases at J, with 11 bases between. Here the CDR3 reads CASSPAAGDTQYF. CDR3 coding DNA: TGTGCCAGCAGTCCCGCAGCTGGAGATACGCAGTATTTT.

This rearrangement joins TRBV6-4 to TRBJ2-3, with 11 bases aligning to TRBD1. The CDR3 totals 15 residues. J gave up 5 bases and V 4 bases, and 5 bases lay outside the gene matches. From germline, CDR1 is MRHNA and CDR2 SNTAGT. The CDR3 region is CASSVGTGGEDTQYF. The CDR3 DNA reads as TGTGCCAGCAGTGTCGGGACAGGGGGTGAAGATACGCAGTATTTT.

The chain couples TRBV28 to TRBJ2-7; possibly TRBD1 for D (6 bases). The CDR3 spans 15 residues. CDR1 MDHEN and CDR2 SYDVKM come from the germline V gene. Trimming took 3 bases from V and 4 from J, leaving 16 bases between them. DNA for the CDR3: TGTGCCAGCAGTTTCTTGGAAGGGGGAGAATACGAGCAGTACTTC. Its protein product is CASSFLEGGEYEQYF.

With respect to this clonotype: A much more abundant neighbour one base away suggests this may be a read error. This chain links TRBV20-1 with TRBJ2-5; 7 bases agree with TRBD2. CDR3 length: 15 amino acids. Losses at the gene ends were 1 base for V and 1 base for J; bases not matched to a gene: 6. Germline V gene sequence: CDR1 DFQATT, CDR2 SNEGSKA (reference sequence). Here the CDR3 reads CSARGASGIQETQYF. The CDR3 nucleotides read TGCAGTGCTAGAGGGGCTAGCGGAATCCAAGAGACCCAGTACTTC.

This clonotype appeared a few times. This chain uses TRBV20-1 with TRBJ2-5; tentative D call: TRBD2 (6 bases). CDR1 is DFQATT and CDR2 is SNEGSKA in the germline V gene (reference sequence). This CDR3 is built from 15 residues. The CDR3 region is CSARRGELGMETQYF. CDR3 DNA sequence: TGCAGCGCGCGGCGCGGGGAGTTAGGGATGGAGACCCAGTACTTC.

The chain is built from TRBV7-2 and TRBJ2-1; 9 bases are shared with TRBD1. Unmatched junction bases numbered 4, after V lost 1 base and J lost 6 bases. The length of the CDR3 is 15 residues. Germline values: CDR1 SGHTA, CDR2 FQGNSA. CDR3: CASSLGDRAGNEQFF. The CDR3 nucleotides read TGTGCCAGCAGCTTAGGGGACAGGGCAGGCAATGAGCAGTTCTTC.

The J gene is TRBJ2-4, the V gene TRBV20-1; D gene ambiguous. Judging by the DNA end, TRBJ2-7 fits better; the J call may be wrong. This CDR3 is 10 amino acids long. Looked up from germline, CDR1 is DFQATT and CDR2 is SNEGSKA (reference sequence). CDR3 sequence reads: CSARNAEQYF. CDR3 DNA sequence: TGCAGTGCTAGAAATGCCGAGCAGTACTTC.